These 9 T cell receptor beta chains originate from one sample sequenced in a study of CD8 T cells in ankylosing spondylitis. TCRdb passed the 5' RACE reads through MiXCR, listing each CDR3 protein once. This sample yields under 200,000 distinct CDR3 sequences, of which 11% are seen a single time; 25% to 35% belongs to the top ten. The specimen was blood, either unsorted or a sorted T cell fraction (not recorded which). These receptors came from a male donor with ankylosing spondylitis or in good health (not recorded which).

This clonotype was seen a single time. A junction end diverges from the germline sequence, so it may reflect a read error. The V and J genes are TRBV6-2 or TRBV6-3 and TRBJ2-1; 7 bases are shared with TRBD2. CDR1 MNHEY and CDR2 SVGEGT come from the germline V gene. This CDR3 is built from 17 residues. The chain's CDR3 is CASSSSSGGSAYTEQFF. CDR3 DNA sequence: TGTGCCAGCAGCAGCTCCTCCGGGGGGAGCGCCTACACTGAGCAGTTCTTC.

This clonotype occurred many times. This rearrangement joins TRBV2 to TRBJ1-1; D is undetermined. Germline V CDR1 and CDR2: SNHLY, FYNNEI. Trimming took off 3 bases at V and 1 base at J, with 9 bases between the two ends. This CDR3 region has 14 residues. CDR3 coding DNA: TGTGCCAGCAGTGATCGTGGCGGGAACACTGAAGCTTTCTTT. The encoded protein is CASSDRGGNTEAFF.

This clonotype was detected many times. The rearrangement joins TRBV5-4 to TRBJ1-2, with TRBD1 identical over 10 bases. The CDR3 totals 15 residues. Trimming removed 5 bases from V and 4 bases from J; junction bases left unmatched: 8. The germline CDR1 and CDR2 sequences are SGHNT and YYREEE (reference sequence). The CDR3 DNA follows: TGTGCCAGCAGACCAAGCGACAGGGGGCTCTATGGCTACACCTTC. It specifies CASRPSDRGLYGYTF.

In its sample, this clonotype was seen many times. The chain carries TRBV7-2 and TRBJ2-5; D is possibly TRBD1 or TRBD2 (5 bases each). V gave up 2 bases and J gave up 1 base, with 14 bases separating them. The V gene's germline CDR1 is SGHTA and CDR2 FQGNSA. The CDR3 has 16 residues. The CDR3 reads CASSLWGRDLQETQYF. CDR3 sequence (DNA): TGTGCCAGCAGCTTATGGGGTAGGGACCTCCAAGAGACCCAGTACTTC.

There are many counts of this clonotype. This sequence joins TRBV6-5 and TRBJ2-5, with TRBD2 identical over 8 bases. The germline V gene has CDR1 MNHEY and CDR2 SVGAGI. V was pared by 2 bases and J by 4 bases, with 6 bases of the junction left unmatched. The CDR3 is made up of 15 amino acids. The CDR3 bases are TGTGCCAGCAGTTACGACGGGAGGGCCGTAGAGACCCAGTACTTC. This codes for CASSYDGRAVETQYF.

This clonotype was picked up a small number of times. The rearrangement joins TRBV5-1 to TRBJ2-3; a possible D gene is TRBD2 (5 bases). V lost 3 bases and J lost 5, with 22 bases in between. Germline assignment: CDR1 SGHRS and CDR2 YFSETQ. The CDR3 extends over 17 amino acids. CDR3 amino acids: CASSWAWRLDNLDTQYF. The CDR3 nucleotides read TGCGCCAGCAGCTGGGCATGGAGGCTAGACAATTTAGATACGCAGTATTTT.

This clonotype was found many times. This chain uses TRBV21-1 with TRBJ2-1; no check of the table's D call, TRBD1, against the DNA was made. TRBV21-1 represents a pseudogene. This CDR3 has 17 amino acids. The CDR3 loop is CASSKKVGDRGGNEQFF. CDR3 in DNA: TGTGCCAGCAGCAAAAAAGTTGGGGACAGGGGTGGCAATGAGCAGTTCTTC.

Turning to this clonotype: The conserved closing phenylalanine or tryptophan is absent in this CDR3, likely reflecting a read error. Because the CDR3's place on the DNA is in doubt, the DNA is left out and the CDR3 is given as listed by TCRdb. This chain links TRBV6-4 with TRBJ2-1; TRBD1, the table's D call, lacks a check against the DNA. The CDR3 sequence runs 12 residues, both termini included. The V gene's germline CDR1 is MRHNA and CDR2 SNTAGT. The CDR3 here is CASSGDRMNRPR.

This clonotype was detected a few times. The CDR3 DNA sequence: TGTGCCAGTAGGTCCGTAGGACAGGGTAATTCCGGGGAGCTGTTTTTT. It translates to CASRSVGQGNSGELFF. This chain links TRBV19 with TRBJ2-2; the match to TRBD1 covers 8 bases. V lost 6 bases to trimming and J lost 6 bases; unmatched junction nucleotides: 12. Germline V CDR1 and CDR2: LNHDA, SQIVND (reference sequence). The CDR3 has 16 amino acids.